The 4 T cell receptor beta chains below come from one sample, sequenced in a study of blood T cell repertoires in COVID-19 (dated by TCRdb to the early 2020s). Libraries were prepared through the immunoSEQ multiplex PCR assay. TCRdb took this table from immuneACCESS and kept in-frame rearrangements with V and J called. Such tables lack part of the clones; where checked against another copy, unresolved V genes explain under half of the gap, and the rest is unexplained. For this sample there are roughly 26,000 clones; approximately 80% appear just once. Around 25% of the sample belongs to the ten largest clones. Sequenced sample: peripheral blood. The receptors come from a human donor in a cohort sampled during active COVID-19.

V gene TRBV6-6 combines with J gene TRBJ2-7; D remains unclear. V lost 4 bases and J lost 3, with 19 bases in between. The CDR3 extends over 16 amino acids. Germline CDR1 reads MNHNY; CDR2 reads SVGAGI (reference sequence). This CDR3 is CASSSQPLDIFYEQYF. DNA of the CDR3: TGTGCCAGCAGTTCCCAGCCTCTTGACATATTCTACGAGCAGTACTTC.

This clone turned up a few times. V and J are TRBV4-3 and TRBJ2-3; the D gene is possibly TRBD2 (7 bases). The germline V gene has CDR1 LGHNA and CDR2 YSLEER. Trimming took 5 bases from V and 6 from J, leaving 18 bases between them. The CDR3 sequence is 15 residues long. Written as DNA, the CDR3 is TGCGCCAGCAGCTTGGGGGGGGGCTTAGTGGATACGCAGTATTTT. Translating gives CASSLGGGLVDTQYF.

This clone ranks as medium-sized. The CDR3 nucleotides read TGTGCCTGGAGTGGGGGACTTAGCAATCAGCCCCAGCATTTT. It is translated as CAWSGGLSNQPQHF. This chain joins TRBV30 and TRBJ1-5, with D possibly being TRBD1 (5 bases). CDR1 GTSNPN and CDR2 SVGIG come from the germline V gene (reference sequence). V was shortened by 1 base and J by 0 bases, with 7 bases between the two germline ends. The CDR3 has 14 residues.

The chain employs TRBV5-1 and TRBJ2-5; 7 positions match TRBD2. The CDR3 runs 14 residues. The V gene end was trimmed by 6 bases and the J gene end by 5 bases; junction bases not matched to a gene: 10. Germline V gives CDR1 SGHRS, CDR2 YFSETQ. The CDR3 DNA reads as TGCGCCAGCACCTCCGGGACTATAGATGAGACCCAGTACTTC. This gives the protein CASTSGTIDETQYF.